This T cell receptor (beta chain) was identified in a study of PD-L1 blockade in urothelial cancer. Time point noted: pretreatment peripheral blood. Trimming shortened V by 0 bases and J by 4 bases, and 8 bases separated the two germline ends. CDR3 size: 14 residues. Germline V CDR1 and CDR2: SGHRS, YFSETQ. The assay was immunoSEQ multiplex PCR, and TCRdb's table has in-frame clones only and misses some. The sample consists of roughly 40,000 clones, around nine tenths of them appearing once. V gene TRBV5-1 combines with J gene TRBJ2-1, with D maybe TRBD2 (6 bases). Sequences were derived from PBMCs, sampled around atezolizumab (anti-PD-L1) treatment. The sequence derives from a donor over 35 with urothelial cancer. CDR3 loop: CASSLVGGYNEQFF. In DNA form, the CDR3 reads TGCGCCAGCAGCTTGGTCGGGGGTTACAATGAGCAGTTCTTC.